This entry concerns a single T cell receptor (beta chain). This record comes from a study of blood T cell repertoires in COVID-19. Overall study: Material from acute and convalescent COVID-19 was sourced from the United States, Italy and Spain. PBMCs, B-cell-depleted T cells, or T cells provided the cDNA or gDNA that made up the material.

V lost 0 bases, J lost 7 bases, and 12 bases lay in between. CDR1 and CDR2 from the germline V gene are MGHRA and YSYEKL. The CDR3 sequence is 14 residues long. Under the authors' procedure: Quantification of nucleated cells was approximated via reference gene primer amplification. Sequencing was performed with immunoSEQ multiplex PCR; in TCRdb, only in-frame clones are kept and a portion is missing. V, J and clone size were drawn from that table, and D and trimming were deduced from the DNA. The sample contains a few hundred thousand clones, roughly 89% of which appear only once. Sample: peripheral blood. The rearrangement joins TRBV4-1 to TRBJ1-2; maybe TRBD1 (6 bases). The sequence came from a woman between 40 and 55 years old who had recovered from COVID-19. Here the CDR3 reads CASSQDQGSGGYTF. The CDR3 nucleotides read TGCGCCAGCAGCCAAGACCAGGGGTCGGGTGGCTACACCTTC.